These 22 T cell receptor beta chains share one sample of origin, sequenced in a study of blood T cell repertoires in COVID-19. The protocol was immunoSEQ multiplex PCR, while the TCRdb copy is restricted to in-frame clones and leaves out a portion. The data contain about 400,000 clones, 88% of them singletons. Sequenced material: PBMCs or T cells enriched from blood (not recorded which). The source of these receptors is a woman in her thirties or forties with acute COVID-19.

This clone was picked up a small number of times. A junction boundary mismatches the germline segment, possibly from a read error. The rearrangement uses TRBV3-1 (or the pseudogene TRBV3-2) and TRBJ1-3; D is unclear. The CDR3 is 13 amino acids. Germline V gives CDR1 LGHDT, CDR2 YNNKEL (reference sequence). In DNA, the CDR3 is TGTGCCAGCAGCCAAGGGACTGGGAACACCATATATTTT. It is translated as CASSQGTGNTIYF.

The gene calls are TRBV15 and TRBJ2-5, with 8 bases matching TRBD1. This CDR3 contains 15 residues. J was trimmed by 5 bases and V by 3 bases; bases with no gene match: 8. The germline CDR1 and CDR2 sequences are LNHNV and YYDKDF (reference sequence). The CDR3 spells CATSSSGGAGETQYF. CDR3 in DNA: TGTGCCACCAGCAGCTCAGGGGGCGCCGGGGAGACCCAGTACTTC.

The J gene is TRBJ1-2, the V gene TRBV7-9; tentatively, D is TRBD1 (6 bases). CDR3 size: 14 residues. From germline, CDR1 is SEHNR and CDR2 FQNEAQ (reference sequence). Between the trimmed V and J ends, which lost 2 bases and 0 bases, there was a span of 7 bases. CDR3 amino acids: CASSLYRANYGYTF. Here the CDR3 DNA reads TGTGCCAGCAGCTTATACAGGGCTAACTATGGCTACACCTTC.

V usage is TRBV7-8 and J usage is TRBJ1-3, with 9 bases matching TRBD1. Germline-derived CDR1 and CDR2 are SGHVS and FQNEAQ. The trim removed 5 bases at V and 0 bases at J, leaving 11 bases unmatched. The CDR3 runs to 18 residues. The CDR3 nucleotides read TGTGCCAGCAGCCCCCAAAGGGGACAGGGTTACTCTGGAAACACCATATATTTT. It is translated as CASSPQRGQGYSGNTIYF.

The chain joins TRBV2 to TRBJ2-3; D remains ambiguous. This CDR3 spans 13 amino acids. Deletions cut 2 bases from V and 2 bases from J, with 5 bases between. Germline CDR1 is SNHLY and CDR2 is FYNNEI. The CDR3 sequence: CASSETATDTQYF. The CDR3 nucleotides read TGTGCCAGCAGTGAAACAGCCACAGATACGCAGTATTTT.

The rearrangement uses TRBV30 and TRBJ1-6, with 10 bases that match TRBD1. Germline CDR1 GTSNPN, CDR2 SVGIG (reference sequence). The trim removed 0 bases at V and 11 bases at J, leaving 7 bases unmatched. The CDR3 loop spans 15 amino acids. The CDR3: CAWSVGQGFRAPLHF. In DNA form, the CDR3 reads TGTGCCTGGAGTGTGGGACAGGGGTTTCGGGCACCCCTCCACTTT.

V and J are TRBV7-2 and TRBJ2-1, with 10 bases that match TRBD2. The V gene end was trimmed by 9 bases and the J gene end by 10 bases; junction bases not matched to a gene: 12. The CDR3 length is 14 residues. The germline CDR1 and CDR2 sequences are SGHTA and FQGNSA. The CDR3 reads CASRSGGGSGEQFF. The CDR3 DNA sequence: TGTGCCAGTCGCAGCGGGGGGGGAAGTGGAGAGCAGTTCTTC.

The rearrangement uses TRBV11-2 and TRBJ2-5; 8 nucleotides agree with TRBD1. The CDR3 is made up of 14 amino acids. The V and J ends lost 6 bases and 4 bases, in that order; junction bases with no gene match: 7. From germline, CDR1 is SGHAT and CDR2 FQNNGV. The DNA for the CDR3 is TGTGCCAGCAGTTCGACAGGGGAGAGAGAGACCCAGTACTTC. Translating gives CASSSTGERETQYF.

The chain is built from TRBV11-2 and TRBJ1-1, with 10 positions matching TRBD1. From germline, CDR1 is SGHAT and CDR2 FQNNGV. Trimming cost V 6 bases and J 6 bases; bases outside gene matches: 7. The CDR3 covers 14 residues. The CDR3 DNA is TGTGCCAGCAGTCAGACAGGGGGCGATTCTGAAGCTTTCTTT. Amino acids: CASSQTGGDSEAFF.

The V and J genes are TRBV10-1 and TRBJ1-6, with 8 nucleotides matching TRBD1. V shed 2 bases, J shed 7 bases, and the junction held 1 base outside the gene matches. Germline CDR1 reads WNHNN; CDR2 reads SYGVQD (reference sequence). The CDR3 is 14 residues long. The CDR3 region is CASSERQGNSPLHF. The CDR3, as DNA: TGCGCCAGCAGTGAGAGACAGGGGAATTCACCCCTCCACTTT.

V and J are TRBV4-2 and TRBJ2-2; possibly TRBD2 for D (5 bases). The CDR3 is 15 residues long. Germline lookup yields CDR1 LGHNA and CDR2 YNFKEQ. Trimming cost V 0 bases and J 4 bases, with 9 bases left between them. CDR3 protein: CASSQDRGPTGELFF. The CDR3 DNA is TGTGCCAGCAGCCAAGATCGCGGGCCCACCGGGGAGCTGTTTTTT.

V is TRBV4-1 and J is TRBJ2-3; D is perhaps TRBD1 (6 bases). Trimming cost V 4 bases and J 4 bases, with 18 bases left between them. This CDR3 region has 16 residues. Germline V gene sequence: CDR1 MGHRA, CDR2 YSYEKL. CDR3 nucleotides: TGCGCCAGCAGCCCGGTGGGACCCACAGGGTCAGATACGCAGTATTTT. It translates to CASSPVGPTGSDTQYF.

This chain uses TRBV5-1 with TRBJ1-1; 7 nucleotides align to TRBD1. The CDR3 sequence is 17 residues long. Trimming cost V 2 bases and J 2 bases; bases outside gene matches: 12. CDR1 and CDR2 from the germline V gene are SGHRS and YFSETQ. CDR3 amino acids: CASSLGQASRENTEAFF. The CDR3, as DNA: TGCGCCAGCAGCTTAGGACAGGCCAGCCGGGAAAACACTGAAGCTTTCTTT.

The V and J genes are TRBV3-1 (or the pseudogene TRBV3-2) and TRBJ1-4; D unclear. Germline values: CDR1 LGHDT, CDR2 YNNKEL (reference sequence). The CDR3 runs 16 residues. The germline V and J ends were trimmed by 2 bases and 0 bases, with 10 bases remaining between them. For the CDR3, the DNA is TGTGCCAGCAGCCAAAGTGGAGGAGCAACTAATGAAAAACTGTTTTTT. It codes for CASSQSGGATNEKLFF.

The chain employs TRBV28 and TRBJ2-1, with D possibly matching TRBD1 (6 bases). Deletions cut 6 bases from V and 6 bases from J, with 15 bases between. This CDR3 region has 14 residues. Germline values: CDR1 MDHEN, CDR2 SYDVKM. DNA of the CDR3: TGTGCCAGCAGCCTTACCGGGACATCCAATGAGCAGTTCTTC. Translated: CASSLTGTSNEQFF.

V and J are TRBV7-2 and TRBJ2-5, with TRBD2 matching 11 bases. Germline lookup yields CDR1 SGHTA and CDR2 FQGNSA. The length of the CDR3 is 15 residues. V shed 2 bases and J 5 bases; nucleotides not matched to a gene: 4. CDR3 in amino acids: CASSLSLAGGETQYF. The DNA of the CDR3 is TGTGCCAGCAGCTTATCCCTAGCGGGGGGTGAGACCCAGTACTTC. Variable domain in full (rest from reference TRBV7-2 and TRBJ2-5): GAGVSQSPSNKVTEKGKDVELRCDPISGHTALYWYRQSLGQGLEFLIYFQGNSAPDKSGLPSDRFSAERTGGSVSTLTIQRTQQEDSAVYLCASSLSLAGGETQYFGPGTRLLVL.

The J gene is TRBJ2-1, the V gene TRBV10-3, with 12 bases aligning to TRBD2. This CDR3 spans 18 amino acids. The germline gives CDR1 ENHRY, CDR2 SYGVKD. J lost 3 bases, V lost 0 bases, and 6 bases had no gene match. CDR3 in amino acids: CAISESRLAGGLYNEQFF. CDR3 bases: TGTGCCATCAGTGAGTCGCGGCTAGCGGGGGGGCTCTACAATGAGCAGTTCTTC.

The V and J genes are TRBV11-2 and TRBJ2-7; possible D gene TRBD2, 5 bases. The CDR3 runs to 15 residues. Deletions cut 3 bases from V and 6 bases from J, with 18 bases between. The V gene's germline CDR1 is SGHAT and CDR2 FQNNGV. The CDR3 loop reads CASSFTPTSGFEQYF. As DNA, the CDR3 is TGTGCCAGCAGCTTTACTCCTACTAGTGGATTCGAGCAGTACTTC.

The chain employs TRBV30 and TRBJ1-2; the match to TRBD1 covers 7 bases. Germline CDR1 GTSNPN, CDR2 SVGIG (reference sequence). The V and J ends lost 0 bases and 8 bases, in that order; junction bases with no gene match: 6. The CDR3 runs to 13 residues. Written as DNA, the CDR3 is TGTGCCTGGAGTGTATCAGGGGGTTCGGGCTACACCTTC. As protein: CAWSVSGGSGYTF.

This sequence joins TRBV25-1 and TRBJ2-7, with D perhaps matching TRBD2 (6 bases). Looked up from germline, CDR1 is MGHDK and CDR2 is SYGVNS. The CDR3 contains 14 residues. Trimming removed 5 bases at V and 2 bases at J, with 13 bases between. The CDR3 loop is CASSKGGNTYEQYF. The CDR3 DNA reads TGTGCCAGCAGTAAGGGAGGTAACACCTACGAGCAGTACTTC.

This clone came up once. The chain joins TRBV5-1 to TRBJ2-2; D remains unclear. In germline, CDR1 is SGHRS, CDR2 YFSETQ. CDR3 size: 16 residues. V lost 0 bases to trimming and J lost 0 bases, with 9 bases between them. The CDR3: CASSLVLSSNTGELFF. CDR3 nucleotides: TGCGCCAGCAGCTTGGTTCTTAGCTCGAACACCGGGGAGCTGTTTTTT.

This clone has a single count. The rearrangement links TRBV4-2 to TRBJ2-2, with a weak D call TRBD2 (6 bases). The CDR3 totals 17 residues. Germline lookup yields CDR1 LGHNA and CDR2 YNFKEQ. The V gene lost 0 bases and the J gene lost 3 bases, with 14 bases spanning the gap. The CDR3 loop is CASSQDWGVQDTGELFF. CDR3 in DNA: TGTGCCAGCAGCCAAGATTGGGGGGTTCAAGACACCGGGGAGCTGTTTTTT.